These 26 T cell receptor beta chains originate from one sample sequenced in a study of siplizumab effects on memory and regulatory T cells. Repertoires were generated with immunoSEQ multiplex PCR, while TCRdb's copy carries only in-frame clones and drops some. Of 3,500 or so clones listed, approximately 54% are singletons. Coculturing of the mixed lymphocyte reaction cells was performed at 37°C for over 5 days. These receptors are not linked to any known antigen. Material for sequencing was CFSE-low (dividing) CD4+ T cells sorted from an allogeneic mixed lymphocyte reaction. These receptors were taken from a human donor in good health; the cells came from an allogeneic mixed lymphocyte reaction.

This clone was picked up a small number of times. CDR3 region: CASSTRTSGGIEQYF. DNA for the CDR3: TGTGCCAGCAGTACGAGGACTAGCGGGGGGATCGAGCAGTACTTC. The chain employs TRBV6-5 and TRBJ2-7; TRBD2 matches 14 bases. The V gene end was trimmed by 5 bases and the J gene end by 6 bases; junction bases not matched to a gene: 6. The CDR3 is made up of 15 amino acids. Germline V CDR1 and CDR2: MNHEY, SVGAGI.

The rearrangement links TRBV7-2 to TRBJ2-2; D tentatively reads TRBD1 or TRBD2 (5 bases each). Germline CDR1 SGHTA, CDR2 FQGNSA. Trimming cost V 1 base and J 7 bases, with 13 bases left between them. CDR3 length: 15 residues. The CDR3 spells CASSLDSGTGGELFF. Written as DNA, the CDR3 is TGTGCCAGCAGCTTAGATAGTGGGACGGGCGGGGAGCTGTTTTTT.

This clone was detected a few times. This chain links TRBV10-3 with TRBJ1-1; tentatively, D is TRBD1 (5 bases). This CDR3 has 12 residues. Trimming pared 0 bases from V and 6 bases from J, leaving 5 bases between. CDR1 is ENHRY, CDR2 SYGVKD, per germline. Here the CDR3 reads CAISESGAEAFF. The CDR3 DNA sequence: TGTGCCATCAGTGAGTCAGGGGCTGAAGCTTTCTTT.

This clone was counted a few times. This rearrangement joins TRBV9 to TRBJ1-1; TRBD1 might be the D (6 bases). Germline V gene lookup returns CDR1 SGDLS and CDR2 YYNGEE. The CDR3 has 13 residues. Trimming cost V 4 bases and J 11 bases, with 18 bases left between them. The CDR3 loop reads CASSPGPGEGAFF. CDR3 bases: TGTGCCAGCAGCCCCGGTCCAGGGGAGGGGGCTTTCTTT.

By frequency in the sample, this clone is medium-sized (0.01 to 0.1%). The chain recombines TRBV2 with TRBJ2-2, with 8 bases aligning to TRBD1. The germline CDR1 and CDR2 sequences are SNHLY and FYNNEI. The ends lost 7 bases at V and 2 bases at J; junction bases unmatched: 3. This CDR3 comprises 14 residues. The CDR3 sequence: CASKDRANTGELFF. The DNA for the CDR3 is TGTGCCAGCAAGGACAGGGCCAACACCGGGGAGCTGTTTTTT.

The DNA for the CDR3 is TGTGCCAGCAGCGCGTCCGGGACAGGGTTTCTCACTGAAGCTTTCTTT. This gives the protein CASSASGTGFLTEAFF. V is TRBV9 and J is TRBJ1-1; 9 nucleotides match TRBD1. The V segment lost 3 bases and the J segment 4 bases; nucleotides outside the gene matches: 10. The CDR3 is 16 residues long. Germline lookup yields CDR1 SGDLS and CDR2 YYNGEE.

The chain employs TRBV10-2 and TRBJ2-7; 7 bases agree with TRBD1. V lost 0 bases, J lost 13 bases, and 9 bases stayed unmatched. Germline V CDR1 and CDR2: WSHSY, SAAADI. This CDR3 is 13 amino acids long. This CDR3 reads CASSESGLTGDYF. DNA for the CDR3: TGCGCCAGCAGTGAGTCAGGTCTCACAGGGGATTACTTC.

The chain couples TRBV6-5 to TRBJ2-7; the match to TRBD1 covers 9 bases. The CDR3 consists of 16 residues. With V trimmed by 4 bases and J by 2 bases, 9 bases remained unmatched. The germline V gene encodes CDR1 MNHEY and CDR2 SVGAGI. CDR3 coding DNA: TGTGCCAGCAGTTGGGGTACCGGGACAGGGACCTACGAGCAGTACTTC. It yields the protein CASSWGTGTGTYEQYF.

This clone has a handful of counts. This chain joins TRBV18 and TRBJ1-1; TRBD1 matches at 10 bases. The trim removed 1 base at V and 5 bases at J, leaving 7 bases unmatched. The germline V gene encodes CDR1 KGHSH and CDR2 LQKENI. The CDR3 loop spans 16 amino acids. The CDR3 coding sequence is TGTGCCAGCTCACCACTAGGCGGACAGGGGGGAACTGAAGCTTTCTTT. This codes for CASSPLGGQGGTEAFF.

This clone has more than one count but fewer than ten. V and J are TRBV6-1 and TRBJ2-3; TRBD2 matches at 7 bases. The CDR3 is 14 residues long. The V gene's germline CDR1 is MNHNS and CDR2 SASEGT. V was pared by 3 bases and J by 1 base, with 1 base of the junction left unmatched. Here the CDR3 reads CASSEGGGTDTQYF. The CDR3 DNA reads TGTGCCAGCAGTGAGGGGGGGGGCACAGATACGCAGTATTTT.

Only one count was recorded for this clone. The chain combines TRBV6-5 with TRBJ1-2; 9 nucleotides align to TRBD1. Germline-derived CDR1 and CDR2 are MNHEY and SVGAGI. With 4 bases clipped from V and 3 bases from J, the junction kept 6 bases outside the gene matches. This CDR3 has 15 residues. The CDR3 sequence is CASSSGQGKYYGYTF. The DNA for the CDR3 is TGTGCCAGCAGTTCTGGACAGGGGAAATACTATGGCTACACCTTC.

This clone was observed a handful of times. The genes are TRBV4-2 and TRBJ1-6, with a tentative D call TRBD1 (5 bases). Trimming took off 0 bases at V and 6 bases at J, with 6 bases between the two ends. The CDR3 is made up of 14 amino acids. The germline CDR1 and CDR2 sequences are LGHNA and YNFKEQ. Here the CDR3 reads CASSQDGGNSPLHF. DNA for the CDR3: TGTGCCAGCAGCCAAGATGGGGGTAATTCACCCCTCCACTTT.

The chain employs TRBV19 and TRBJ2-6; D perhaps matches TRBD1 (6 bases). CDR1 and CDR2 from the germline V gene are LNHDA and SQIVND (reference sequence). The CDR3 loop spans 17 amino acids. The V end was cut by 3 bases, the J end by 3 bases, with 15 bases between. CDR3 residues: CASSMLGARVGANVLTF. The DNA for the CDR3 is TGTGCCAGTAGTATGTTGGGGGCCCGGGTTGGGGCCAACGTCCTGACTTTC.

The chain has TRBV7-2 and TRBJ2-7, with 14 bases that match TRBD2. The ends lost 3 bases at V and 7 bases at J; junction bases unmatched: 5. The CDR3 is 15 amino acids. The V gene's germline CDR1 is SGHTA and CDR2 FQGNSA. The CDR3 DNA sequence: TGTGCCAGCAGCTTTCAGGGACTAGCGGGAGATGAGCAGTACTTC. Protein product: CASSFQGLAGDEQYF.

The chain is built from TRBV19 and TRBJ1-2; D is uncertain. Trimming took 3 bases from V and 8 from J, leaving 10 bases between them. The CDR3 is made up of 12 amino acids. CDR1 is LNHDA and CDR2 is SQIVND in the germline V gene (reference sequence). Here the CDR3 DNA reads TGTGCCAGTAGTATTGCAGGTAGCGGCTACACCTTC. This gives the protein CASSIAGSGYTF.

The V gene is TRBV6-5, the J gene TRBJ2-1; D is unclear. V was pared by 7 bases and J by 4 bases, with 8 bases between. The CDR3 covers 12 residues. The germline V gene encodes CDR1 MNHEY and CDR2 SVGAGI. The DNA of the CDR3 is TGTGCCAGCATTAATGGATACAATGAGCAGTTCTTC. The encoded protein is CASINGYNEQFF.

In its sample, this clone is large. The J gene is TRBJ2-7, the V gene TRBV7-9; tentatively, D is TRBD2 (7 bases). V lost 1 base and J lost 1, with 17 bases in between. The CDR3 consists of 17 residues. Germline V CDR1 and CDR2: SEHNR, FQNEAQ (reference sequence). The CDR3 sequence: CASSLGRRGLSSYEQYF. CDR3 bases: TGTGCCAGCAGCTTAGGGAGGCGGGGGCTGTCGTCCTACGAGCAGTACTTC.

In its sample, this clone was seen once. The chain carries TRBV2 and TRBJ2-2; no clear D gene. Germline CDR1 SNHLY, CDR2 FYNNEI. The CDR3 spans 15 residues. Trimming removed 6 bases at V and 1 base at J, with 12 bases between. The CDR3 DNA reads as TGTGCCAGCAGCTATATGGGTTTGAACACCGGGGAGCTGTTTTTT. Amino acid sequence: CASSYMGLNTGELFF. Based on the CDR3 plus reference TRBV2 and TRBJ2-2, the full variable domain is EPEVTQTPSHQVTQMGQEVILRCVPISNHLYFYWYRQILGQKVEFLVSFYNNEISEKSEIFDDQFSVERPDGSNFTLKIRSTKLEDSAMYFCASSYMGLNTGELFFGEGSRLTVL.

This clone has a handful of counts. The J gene is TRBJ2-1, the V gene TRBV5-8, with a weak D call TRBD1 (6 bases). Trimming took off 5 bases at V and 5 bases at J, with 17 bases between the two ends. The CDR3 has 15 residues. The germline gives CDR1 SGHTS, CDR2 YDEGEE. The CDR3 DNA reads TGTGCCAGCAGTCACCGGGACACCCAAAACAATGAGCAGTTCTTC. This sequence encodes CASSHRDTQNNEQFF.

Here the CDR3 reads CASTTGQGAYEQYF. The CDR3 DNA follows: TGTGCCAGCACGACTGGACAGGGGGCTTACGAGCAGTACTTC. The rearrangement uses TRBV6-6 and TRBJ2-7; 11 nucleotides agree with TRBD1. V lost 7 bases to trimming and J lost 4 bases; unmatched junction nucleotides: 6. The CDR3 totals 14 residues. CDR1 is MNHNY and CDR2 is SVGAGI in the germline V gene (reference sequence).

This sequence joins TRBV9 and TRBJ1-6, with 8 positions matching TRBD1. CDR3 size: 16 residues. Germline CDR1 and CDR2: SGDLS and YYNGEE. V lost 4 bases to trimming and J lost 8 bases; unmatched junction nucleotides: 11. CDR3 residues: CASSRDTDRGYSPLHF. In DNA, the CDR3 is TGTGCCAGCAGCCGCGATACCGACAGGGGCTATTCACCCCTCCACTTT.

This chain links TRBV10-3 with TRBJ1-1; unclear D gene. CDR3 length: 17 amino acids. Germline lookup yields CDR1 ENHRY and CDR2 SYGVKD. V dropped 3 bases and J dropped 2 bases, with 19 bases sitting between them. This CDR3 is CAISDPNRLGRNTEAFF. For the CDR3, the DNA is TGTGCCATCAGTGATCCTAATCGTCTTGGGAGAAACACTGAAGCTTTCTTT.

This chain joins TRBV7-9 and TRBJ2-7; a possible D gene is TRBD1 (6 bases). Trimming cost V 7 bases and J 4 bases, with 17 bases left between them. Germline assignment: CDR1 SEHNR and CDR2 FQNEAQ (reference sequence). The CDR3 covers 14 residues. The CDR3 region is CASTINRVGYEQYF. CDR3 nucleotide sequence: TGTGCCAGCACCATAAACAGGGTTGGGTACGAGCAGTACTTC.

The V gene is TRBV2, the J gene TRBJ2-2, with 7 bases aligning to TRBD1. There are 13 residues in the CDR3. The trim removed 6 bases at V and 5 bases at J, leaving 3 bases unmatched. CDR1 is SNHLY, CDR2 FYNNEI, per germline. The CDR3, as DNA: TGTGCCAGCAGGGGACAGCCAACCGGGGAGCTGTTTTTT. Residues: CASRGQPTGELFF.

Points on this clone: The junction departs from germline at one end; a sequencing error may be responsible. Other DNA sequences within the sample encode an identical CDR3. The chain has TRBV19 and TRBJ1-1; tentative D call: TRBD1 (5 bases). The length of the CDR3 is 16 residues. CDR1 is LNHDA and CDR2 is SQIVND in the germline V gene (reference sequence). CDR3 in amino acids: CASSIGQGAGLTEAFF. CDR3 coding DNA: TGTGCCAGTAGCATAGGGCAGGGAGCGGGTTTGACTGAAGCTTTCTTT. Based on the CDR3 plus reference TRBV19 and TRBJ1-1, the full variable domain is DGGITQSPKYLFRKEGQNVTLSCEQNLNHDAMYWYRQDPGQGLRLIYYSQIVNDFQKGDIAEGYSVSREKKESFPLTVTSAQKNPTAFYLCASSIGQGAGLTEAFFGQGTRLTVV.

This clone has a handful of counts. In DNA form, the CDR3 reads TGTGCCAGCCTGACTAGCGGGAGTACAGATACGCAGTATTTT. Its translation: CASLTSGSTDTQYF. The rearrangement links TRBV6-6 to TRBJ2-3, with 12 positions matching TRBD2. The CDR3 extends over 14 amino acids. The V and J ends lost 8 bases and 3 bases, in that order; junction bases with no gene match: 3. Per the germline V gene, CDR1 is MNHNY and CDR2 is SVGAGI (reference sequence).